Listed below are T cell receptor beta chains from one sample, sequenced in a study of OX40 agonist ivuxolimab in advanced cancers. Profiled with immunoSEQ multiplex PCR; TCRdb holds only in-frame clones, not every one. Found here are about 48,000 clones, about 90% of them singletons; the top ten hold 40% to 55%. Here the sequenced sample was CD4+ or CD8+ T cells sorted from blood, taken in a trial of the OX40 agonist ivuxolimab. The receptors shown here come from an adult with an advanced solid tumor such as melanoma, head and neck, liver or kidney cancer. Both conserved end residues are part of each CDR3. The D gene is left open where the match is weak.

v_call d_call cdr3_aa
TRBV7-6 TRBD2 CASSLVRGAYNEQFF
TRBV29-1 TRBD1 CSVGTGALGEQFF
TRBV6-9 . CASSPTGMITEAFF
TRBV6-5 . CASSPWGADQETQYF
TRBV30 . CAWLQNRQPLLRGQYF
TRBV27 . CASSFYQGGTDTQYF
TRBV11-2 . CASSLVPGIDAFF
TRBV19 TRBD2 CASSTRGVVDTGELFF
TRBV6-1 . CASSDRLGEKLFF
TRBV7-2 . CASSLALGDGYGYTF
TRBV28 . CASSPTDPYEQYF
TRBV7-2 . CASSAGPSLHRETQYF
TRBV30 . CASSARNEADTQYF
TRBV7-6 TRBD1 CASSSTGGIKYF
TRBV6-6 . CASSYLVVESNEKLFF
TRBV7-3 . CASSLIGGSYGYTF
TRBV7-9 TRBD1 CASSFARDSLSYEQYF
TRBV4-3 TRBD1 CASSQDGQGSLNTQYF